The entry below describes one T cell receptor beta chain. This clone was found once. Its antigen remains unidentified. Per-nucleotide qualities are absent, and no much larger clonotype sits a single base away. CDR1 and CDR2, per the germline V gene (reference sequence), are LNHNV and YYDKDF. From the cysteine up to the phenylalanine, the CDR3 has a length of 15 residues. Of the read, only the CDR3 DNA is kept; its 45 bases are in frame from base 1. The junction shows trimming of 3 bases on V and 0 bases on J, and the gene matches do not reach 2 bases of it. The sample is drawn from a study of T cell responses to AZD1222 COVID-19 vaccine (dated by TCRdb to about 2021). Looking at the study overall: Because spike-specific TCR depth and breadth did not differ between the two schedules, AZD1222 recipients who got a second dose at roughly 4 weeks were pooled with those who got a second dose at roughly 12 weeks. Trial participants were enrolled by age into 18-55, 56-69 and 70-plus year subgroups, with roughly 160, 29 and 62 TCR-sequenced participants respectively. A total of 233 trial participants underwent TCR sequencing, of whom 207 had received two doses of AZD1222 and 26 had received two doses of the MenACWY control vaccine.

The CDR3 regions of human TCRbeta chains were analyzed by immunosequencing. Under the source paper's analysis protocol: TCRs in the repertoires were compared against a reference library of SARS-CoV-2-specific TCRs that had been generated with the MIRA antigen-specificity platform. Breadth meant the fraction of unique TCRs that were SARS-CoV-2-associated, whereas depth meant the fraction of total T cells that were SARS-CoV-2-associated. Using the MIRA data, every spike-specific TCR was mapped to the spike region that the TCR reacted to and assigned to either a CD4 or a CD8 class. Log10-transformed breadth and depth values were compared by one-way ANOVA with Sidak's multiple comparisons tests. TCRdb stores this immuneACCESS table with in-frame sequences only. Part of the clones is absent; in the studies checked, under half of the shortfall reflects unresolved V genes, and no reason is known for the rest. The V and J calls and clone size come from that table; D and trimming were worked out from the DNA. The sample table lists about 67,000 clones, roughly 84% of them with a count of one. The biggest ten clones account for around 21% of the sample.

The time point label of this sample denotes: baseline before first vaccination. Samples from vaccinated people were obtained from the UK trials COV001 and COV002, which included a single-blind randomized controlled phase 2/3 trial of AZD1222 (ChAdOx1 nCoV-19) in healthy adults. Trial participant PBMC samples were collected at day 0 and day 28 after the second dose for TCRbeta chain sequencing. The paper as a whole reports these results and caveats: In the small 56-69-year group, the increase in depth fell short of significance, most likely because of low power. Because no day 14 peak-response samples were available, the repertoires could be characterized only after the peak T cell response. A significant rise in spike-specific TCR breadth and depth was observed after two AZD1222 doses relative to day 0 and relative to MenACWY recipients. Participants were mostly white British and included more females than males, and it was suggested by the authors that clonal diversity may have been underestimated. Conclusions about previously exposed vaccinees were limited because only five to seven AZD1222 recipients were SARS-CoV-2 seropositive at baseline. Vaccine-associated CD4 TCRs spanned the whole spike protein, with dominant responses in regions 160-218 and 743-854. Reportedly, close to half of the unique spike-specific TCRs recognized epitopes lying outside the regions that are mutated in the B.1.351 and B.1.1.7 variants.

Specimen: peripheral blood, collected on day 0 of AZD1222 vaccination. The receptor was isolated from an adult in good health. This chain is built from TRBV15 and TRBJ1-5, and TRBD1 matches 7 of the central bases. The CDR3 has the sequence CATSRGQPSNQPQHF. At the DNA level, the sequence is TGTGCCACCAGCAGGGGACAGCCTAGCAATCAGCCCCAGCATTTT.